This TCR beta chain was found in a study of tumor-infiltrating lymphocytes in primary liver carcinoma. As for the study in general: Recorded tumor stage was T1-T3 N0M0, with diameters of roughly 4.2 to 11 cm. Per sample, productive TCRbeta reads numbered roughly 3.65 to 7.13 million, similar across tissue types. General observations from the study: A significantly higher top-250-clone fraction was found in tumors than in blood (p = 0.039).

Each 20-30 mg portion of unsorted bulk tissue served as the source for co-extraction of RNA and DNA. Starting from approximately 470 ng of total RNA, TCR beta cDNA was produced with a primer in the constant region. Each TCR beta library was derived from three nested multiplex PCR rounds that employed slightly modified ARM-PCR. A C-beta reverse primer and TRBV1-TRBV30 forward primers served in each of the first two PCR rounds, at about 10 cycles apiece. Each CDR3 protein gets one entry after TCRdb re-called the multiplex PCR reads with MiXCR. The sample comprises 65,000 to 90,000 distinct CDR3 sequences, 72% of which are singletons, and 19% rests with the top ten. In its sample, this clonotype was seen many times. Its antigen is still unknown. With 6 bases removed from V and 5 bases from J, the gap between germline ends came to 14 bases. In germline, CDR1 is ENHRY, CDR2 SYGVKD. This CDR3 region has 14 residues.

This chain connects TRBV10-3 to TRBJ1-5, with a weak D call TRBD1 (5 bases). The sample was liver tumor tissue from sampling region 1. The subset here: tumor region T1, superior pole. This sequence was found in a man between 40 and 49 years old with primary liver carcinoma and hepatitis B virus infection. In DNA, the CDR3 is TGTGCCATCAGCCCCACTGGGGGGGATCAGCCCCAGCATTTT. This sequence encodes CAISPTGGDQPQHF.